This T cell receptor (beta chain) was sequenced in a study of blood T cells in healthy people across ages. Study-level findings and limits: No one knew whether donors had CMV, which possibly confounded expanded clonotype changes. In older individuals, TCR beta diversity per million T cells was lower, falling roughly linearly with age.

Primers used in a second PCR of roughly 6 to 12 cycles were a sample-barcoded 5' primer and a J-beta primer mix. Each CDR3 protein gets one entry after TCRdb re-called the 5' RACE reads with MiXCR. The table has 850,000 to 1,000,000 distinct CDR3 sequences, 45% to 50% seen once. Note on this clonotype: Its antigen remains unknown.

Material for sequencing was blood. This sequence originates from a man aged 30-40 years in good health.

The DNA of the CDR3 is TGTGCCAGCAGCTTAGCGGCCTCCTACAATGAGCAGTACTTC. It is translated as CASSLAASYNEQYF. The chain uses TRBV11-2 and TRBJ2-7; D call uncertain. V was clipped by 1 base and J by 7 bases, with 14 bases between them. The germline V gene encodes CDR1 SGHAT and CDR2 FQNNGV. This CDR3 is built from 14 residues.